This TCR beta chain was observed in a study of blood T cell repertoires in COVID-19. Overall study context: From T cells, B-cell-depleted T cells, or PBMCs came the material, which was cDNA or gDNA.

In the authors' workflow: Quantification of nucleated cells was approximated via reference gene primer amplification. Profiled with immunoSEQ multiplex PCR; TCRdb holds only in-frame clones, not every one. That table furnishes V, J and clone size, whereas the DNA furnished D and trimming. The sample consists of approximately 230,000 clones, about 85% of them appearing once. Germline V gives CDR1 MDHEN, CDR2 SYDVKM. The CDR3 has 18 residues. The V and J ends lost 4 bases and 0 bases, in that order; junction bases with no gene match: 12. Sequencing was done on a sample of peripheral blood. V gene TRBV28 combines with J gene TRBJ2-1; 7 bases agree with TRBD1. The clonotype comes from a man between 18 and 29 years old with active or convalescent COVID-19. Written as DNA, the CDR3 is TGTGCCAGCAGTTCTCCGGGGACAGCCTCCAGCTCCTACAATGAGCAGTTCTTC. Translation: CASSSPGTASSSYNEQFF. Full variable domain (remainder filled in from reference TRBV28 and TRBJ2-1): DVKVTQSSRYLVKRTGEKVFLECVQDMDHENMFWYRQDPGLGLRLIYFSYDVKMKEKGDIPEGYSVSREKKERFSLILESASTNQTSMYLCASSSPGTASSSYNEQFFGPGTRLTVL.